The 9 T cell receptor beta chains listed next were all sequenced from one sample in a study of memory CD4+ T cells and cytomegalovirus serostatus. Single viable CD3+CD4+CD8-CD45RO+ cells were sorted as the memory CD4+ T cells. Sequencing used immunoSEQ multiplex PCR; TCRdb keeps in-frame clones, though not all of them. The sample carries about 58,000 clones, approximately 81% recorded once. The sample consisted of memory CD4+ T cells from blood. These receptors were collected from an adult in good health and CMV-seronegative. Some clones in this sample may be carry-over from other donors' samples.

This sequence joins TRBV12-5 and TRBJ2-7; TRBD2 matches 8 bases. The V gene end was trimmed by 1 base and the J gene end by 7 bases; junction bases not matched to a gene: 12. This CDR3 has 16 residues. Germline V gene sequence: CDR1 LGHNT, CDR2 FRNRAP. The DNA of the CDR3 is TGTGCTAGTGGTTTGGCCACCGGGACTAGTCTAAGAGAGCAGTACTTC. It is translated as CASGLATGTSLREQYF. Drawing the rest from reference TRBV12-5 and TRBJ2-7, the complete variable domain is DARVTQTPRHKVTEMGQEVTMRCQPILGHNTVFWYRQTMMQGLELLAYFRNRAPLDDSGMPKDRFSAEMPDATLATLKIQPSEPRDSAVYFCASGLATGTSLREQYFGPGTRLTVT.

Written as DNA, the CDR3 is TGTGCCAGCAGCTTAGCGGGACTAGCGGGAGGAGGTGAGCAGTACTTC. This codes for CASSLAGLAGGGEQYF. The V gene is TRBV7-6, the J gene TRBJ2-7, with 15 positions matching TRBD2. This CDR3 is built from 16 residues. Germline CDR1 reads SGHVS; CDR2 reads FNYEAQ. With V trimmed by 0 bases and J by 7 bases, 4 bases remained unmatched. The full variable domain, rest sourced from reference TRBV7-6 and TRBJ2-7, is GAGVSQSPRYKVTKRGQDVALRCDPISGHVSLYWYRQALGQGPEFLTYFNYEAQQDKSGLPNDRFSAERPEGSISTLTIQRTEQRDSAMYRCASSLAGLAGGGEQYFGPGTRLTVT.

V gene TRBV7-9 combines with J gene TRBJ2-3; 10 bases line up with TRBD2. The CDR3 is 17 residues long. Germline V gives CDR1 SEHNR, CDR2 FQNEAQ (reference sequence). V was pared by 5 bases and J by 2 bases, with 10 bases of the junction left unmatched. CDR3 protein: CASSVGSGRAPTDTQYF. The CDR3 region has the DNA TGTGCCAGCAGCGTAGGCAGCGGGAGGGCCCCCACAGATACGCAGTATTTT.

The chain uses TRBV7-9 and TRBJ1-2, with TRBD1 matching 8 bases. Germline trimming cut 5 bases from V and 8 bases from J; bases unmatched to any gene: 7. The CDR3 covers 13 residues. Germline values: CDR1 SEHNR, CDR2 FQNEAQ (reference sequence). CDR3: CASSGQGPWGYTF. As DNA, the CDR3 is TGTGCCAGCAGCGGACAGGGTCCTTGGGGCTACACCTTC.

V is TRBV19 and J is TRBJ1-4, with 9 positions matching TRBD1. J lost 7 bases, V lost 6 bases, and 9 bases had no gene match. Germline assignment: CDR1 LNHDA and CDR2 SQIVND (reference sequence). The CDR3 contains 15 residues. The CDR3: CASRASGTGREKLFF. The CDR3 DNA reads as TGTGCCAGTAGAGCCTCTGGGACAGGGCGTGAAAAACTGTTTTTT.

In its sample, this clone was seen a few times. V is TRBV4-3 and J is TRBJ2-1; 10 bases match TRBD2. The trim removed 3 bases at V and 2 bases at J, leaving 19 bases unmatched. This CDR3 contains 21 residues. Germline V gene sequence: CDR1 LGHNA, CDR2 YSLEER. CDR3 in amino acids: CASSHNTRTKRGGGPYNEQFF. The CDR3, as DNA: TGCGCCAGCAGCCATAATACGAGGACTAAGCGGGGGGGAGGGCCCTACAATGAGCAGTTCTTC.

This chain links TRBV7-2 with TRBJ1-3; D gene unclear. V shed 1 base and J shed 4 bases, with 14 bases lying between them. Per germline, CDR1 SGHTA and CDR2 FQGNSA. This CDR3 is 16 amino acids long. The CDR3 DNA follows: TGTGCCAGCAGCTTAGACGGACGTGGGTACGGAAACACCATATATTTT. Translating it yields CASSLDGRGYGNTIYF.

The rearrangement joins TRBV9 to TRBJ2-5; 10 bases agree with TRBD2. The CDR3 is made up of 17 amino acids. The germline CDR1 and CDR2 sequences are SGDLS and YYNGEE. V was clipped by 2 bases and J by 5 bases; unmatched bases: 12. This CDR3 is CASSVGSLAGVLETQYF. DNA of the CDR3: TGTGCCAGCAGCGTGGGGAGTCTAGCGGGGGTTCTGGAGACCCAGTACTTC.

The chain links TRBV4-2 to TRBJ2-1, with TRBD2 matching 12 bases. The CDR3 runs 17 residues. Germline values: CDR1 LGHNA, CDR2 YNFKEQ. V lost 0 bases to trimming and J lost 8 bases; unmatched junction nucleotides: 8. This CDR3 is CASSQDLAGGPEDEQFF. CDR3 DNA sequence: TGTGCCAGCAGCCAAGATCTAGCGGGAGGGCCCGAAGATGAGCAGTTCTTC.